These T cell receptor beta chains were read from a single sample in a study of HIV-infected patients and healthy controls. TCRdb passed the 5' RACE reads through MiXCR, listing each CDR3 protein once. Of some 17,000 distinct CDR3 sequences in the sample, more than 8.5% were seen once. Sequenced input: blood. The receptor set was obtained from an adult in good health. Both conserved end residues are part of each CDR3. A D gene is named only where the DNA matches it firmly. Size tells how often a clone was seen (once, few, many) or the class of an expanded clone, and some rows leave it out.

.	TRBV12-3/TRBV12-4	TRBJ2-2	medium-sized	TGTGCCAGCAACTGGGGGCGAGGCGGGGAGCTGTTTTTT	CASNWGRGGELFF
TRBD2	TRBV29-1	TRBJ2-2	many	TGCAGCGTTGGCGGGACTAGCTCCACCGGGGAGCTGTTTTTT	CSVGGTSSTGELFF
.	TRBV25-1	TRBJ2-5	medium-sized	TGTGCCAGCAGCCTTACTGGAGAGACCCAGTACTTC	CASSLTGETQYF
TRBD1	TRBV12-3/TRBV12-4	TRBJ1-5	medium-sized	TGTGCCAGCAGAGGGACAGGGAGGGTTCAGCCCCAGCATTTT	CASRGTGRVQPQHF
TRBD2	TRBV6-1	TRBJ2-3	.	TGTGCCAGCAGTGGGCTAGCGGGAGGGTCAGATACGCAGTATTTT	CASSGLAGGSDTQYF
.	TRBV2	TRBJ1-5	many	TGTGCCAGCAGTCAAAAGGGGGTTAATAGCAATCAGCCCCAGCATTTT	CASSQKGVNSNQPQHF
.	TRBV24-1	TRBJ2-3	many	TGTGCCACCAGTCGTGCGGGGCCTGCGGATACGCAGTATTTT	CATSRAGPADTQYF
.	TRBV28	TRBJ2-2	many	TGTGCCAGCAGGGTATCGAACACCGGGGAGCTGTTTTTT	CASRVSNTGELFF
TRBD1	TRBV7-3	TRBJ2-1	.	TGTGCCAGCAGCTTTGACAGGGGACCCTACAATGAGCAGTTCTTC	CASSFDRGPYNEQFF
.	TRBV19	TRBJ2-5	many	TGTGCCAGTAGTCTAACCGGGACTCAAGAGACCCAGTACTTC	CASSLTGTQETQYF
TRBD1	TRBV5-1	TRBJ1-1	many	TGCGCCAGCAGCTGGACAGGCGGCACTGAAGCTTTCTTT	CASSWTGGTEAFF
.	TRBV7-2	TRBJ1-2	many	TGTGCCAGCAGCTTAGGCCCGGACGCATCTTATGGCTACACCTTC	CASSLGPDASYGYTF
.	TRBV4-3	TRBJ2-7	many	TGCGCCAGCAGCCTAGACCGGGGACGGAGCTCCTACGAGCAGTACTTC	CASSLDRGRSSYEQYF
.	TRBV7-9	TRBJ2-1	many	TGTGCCAGCAGCAGTGCATCCTACAATGAGCAGTTCTTC	CASSSASYNEQFF
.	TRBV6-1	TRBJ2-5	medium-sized	TGTGCCAGCAGTGAAGACGCCGTATTCTATGGGACCCAGTACTTC	CASSEDAVFYGTQYF
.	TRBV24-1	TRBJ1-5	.	TGTGCCACCAGTGATCACCGGACAGATCAGCCCCAGCATTTT	CATSDHRTDQPQHF
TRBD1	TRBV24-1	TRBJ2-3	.	TGTGCCACCAGTGAACCGGGACAGGGCACGGATACGCAGTATTTT	CATSEPGQGTDTQYF
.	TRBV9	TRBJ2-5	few	TGTGCCAGCAGCGACCAAAGCGATTTCGGGCCCCTCGGGGAGACCCAGTACTTC	CASSDQSDFGPLGETQYF
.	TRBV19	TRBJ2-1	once	TGTGCCAGTAGTATAGAATCCTTCTCCTACAATGAGCAGTTCTTC	CASSIESFSYNEQFF
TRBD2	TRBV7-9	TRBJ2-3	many	TGTGCCAGCAGCTACCTGGGCGGACTAGTGGGCACAGATACGCAGTATTTT	CASSYLGGLVGTDTQYF
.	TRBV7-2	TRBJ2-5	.	TGTGCCAGCAGCCTAGCGGCAGGGGGGGAGACCCAGTACTTC	CASSLAAGGETQYF
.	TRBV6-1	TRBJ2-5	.	TGTGCCAGCAGTTTCAGCCGCGGGACCCAGTACTTC	CASSFSRGTQYF
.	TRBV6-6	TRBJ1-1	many	TGTGCCAGCAGTTACGGGGCTGGGAGGCTTATGAACACTGAAGCTTTCTTT	CASSYGAGRLMNTEAFF
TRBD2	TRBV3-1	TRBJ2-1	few	TGTGCCAGCAGCCTCAGCGGGAGGCGCAACAATGAGCAGTTCTTC	CASSLSGRRNNEQFF
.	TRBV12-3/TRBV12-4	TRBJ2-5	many	TGTGCCAGCAGTTTGTTTGTGGAGACCCAGTACTTC	CASSLFVETQYF
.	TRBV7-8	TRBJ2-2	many	TGTGCCAGCAGAGGGCTAAACACCGGGGAGCTGTTTTTT	CASRGLNTGELFF
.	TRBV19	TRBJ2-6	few	TGTGCCAGTAGTATTCGGACGTCGGGGGCCAACGTCCTGACTTTC	CASSIRTSGANVLTF
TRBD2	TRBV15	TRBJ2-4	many	TGTGCCACCAGGGCTAATATCTATAGCGGGAGTTTGAAAAACATTCAGTACTTC	CATRANIYSGSLKNIQYF
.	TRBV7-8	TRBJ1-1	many	TGTGCCAGCAGCTTAGTATACCCGGGCACTGAAGCTTTCTTT	CASSLVYPGTEAFF
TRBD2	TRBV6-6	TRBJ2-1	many	TGTGCCAGCAGTTACCCCGCCAGCGGGAGGGCTAGAAATGAGCAGTTCTTC	CASSYPASGRARNEQFF
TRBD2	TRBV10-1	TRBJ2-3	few	TGCGCCAGCAGTGAGGGCCGGACTAGCGGGAGCGATACGCAGTATTTT	CASSEGRTSGSDTQYF
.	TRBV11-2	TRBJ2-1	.	TGTGCCAGCAGCTCACGGGGCTCTAGCGTCAACAATGAGCAGTTCTTC	CASSSRGSSVNNEQFF